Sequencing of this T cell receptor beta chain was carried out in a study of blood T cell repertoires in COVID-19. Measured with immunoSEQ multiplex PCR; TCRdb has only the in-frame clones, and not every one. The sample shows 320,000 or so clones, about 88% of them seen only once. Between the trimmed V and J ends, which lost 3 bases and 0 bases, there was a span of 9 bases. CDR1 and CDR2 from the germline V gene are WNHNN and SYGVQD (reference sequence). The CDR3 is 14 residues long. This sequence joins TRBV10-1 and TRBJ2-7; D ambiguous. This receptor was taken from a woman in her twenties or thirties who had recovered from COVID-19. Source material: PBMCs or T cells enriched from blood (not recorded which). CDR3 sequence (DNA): TGCGCCAGCAGTGACGATCTGAGCTCCTACGAGCAGTACTTC. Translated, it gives CASSDDLSSYEQYF.